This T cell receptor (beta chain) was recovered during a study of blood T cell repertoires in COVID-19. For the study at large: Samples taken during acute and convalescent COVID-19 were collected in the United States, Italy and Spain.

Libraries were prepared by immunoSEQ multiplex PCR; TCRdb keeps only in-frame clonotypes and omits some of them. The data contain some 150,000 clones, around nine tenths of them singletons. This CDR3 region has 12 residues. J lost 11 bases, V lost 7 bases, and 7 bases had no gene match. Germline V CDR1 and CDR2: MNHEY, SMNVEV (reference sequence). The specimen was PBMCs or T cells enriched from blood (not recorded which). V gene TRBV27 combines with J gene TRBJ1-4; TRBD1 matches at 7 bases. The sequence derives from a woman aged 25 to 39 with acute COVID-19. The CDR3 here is CASTYRGGKLFF. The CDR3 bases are TGTGCCAGCACCTACAGGGGTGGGAAACTGTTTTTT.